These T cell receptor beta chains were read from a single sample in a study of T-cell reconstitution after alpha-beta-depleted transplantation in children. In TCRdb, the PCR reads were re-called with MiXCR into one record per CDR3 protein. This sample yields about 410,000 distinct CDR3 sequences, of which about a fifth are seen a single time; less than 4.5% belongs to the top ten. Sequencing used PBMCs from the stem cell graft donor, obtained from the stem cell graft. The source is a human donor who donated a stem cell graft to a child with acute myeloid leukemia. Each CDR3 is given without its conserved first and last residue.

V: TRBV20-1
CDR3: SASRGSGPTDNEQF

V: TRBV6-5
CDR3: ASSYGRYQPQH

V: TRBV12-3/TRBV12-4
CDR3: ASSPLASVTDTQY

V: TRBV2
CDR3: ASREGGLAGVLSYNEQF

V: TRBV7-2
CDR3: ASSSGTSRGEQF

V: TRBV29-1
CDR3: SGGVGGGNTEAF

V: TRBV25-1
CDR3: ASSGLQSTNYGYT

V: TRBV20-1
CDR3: SARPRRYNEQF

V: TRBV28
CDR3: ASGTPNTGELF

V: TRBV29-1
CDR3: SVEINTGGAFYEQY